This entry is about one T cell receptor (beta chain). This entry is derived from a study of blood T cell repertoires in COVID-19. For the study at large: Sample material is recorded as cDNA or gDNA derived from T cells, B-cell-depleted T cells, or PBMCs.

Trimming pared 6 bases from V and 6 bases from J, leaving 12 bases between. The germline gives CDR1 KGHSH, CDR2 LQKENI. There are 13 residues in the CDR3. The table came from immunoSEQ multiplex PCR; TCRdb's copy has only in-frame clones and leaves some out. Of fewer than 300,000 clones in the sample, roughly 85% were seen once. Sample: peripheral blood. The V and J genes are TRBV18 and TRBJ2-1; the D gene is possibly TRBD2 (6 bases). The clonotype comes from a man aged 50-60 years with active or convalescent COVID-19. The DNA of the CDR3 is TGTGCCAGCTCTCGACAGACTAGCAATGAGCAGTTCTTC. Protein product: CASSRQTSNEQFF.